A selection of T cell receptor beta chains follows, all from one sample in a study of response to subunit inactivated influenza vaccine. Each CDR3 protein gets one entry after TCRdb re-called the RT-PCR reads with MiXCR. The table includes around 580,000 distinct CDR3 sequences, about 12% detected once. The sequences come from PBMCs from blood, collected on the day of vaccination. These receptor sequences come from a man aged 45-65 years who received an inactivated influenza vaccine. The CDR3 runs from the conserved cysteine through the conserved F or W. Fields, in order: clone size, D gene, V gene, J gene, CDR3 protein, CDR3 DNA. D genes are given only for firm matches. Part of the rows lack a size; the others show once, few, many or a class for expanded clones.

clone_size: few; d_call: TRBD1; v_call: TRBV29-1; j_call: TRBJ2-5; cdr3_aa: CSVVLGQGLETQYF; cdr3_nt: TGCAGCGTTGTACTGGGACAGGGTTTGGAGACCCAGTACTTC
clone_size: few; d_call: NA; v_call: TRBV9; j_call: TRBJ2-7; cdr3_aa: CASSPGDLSEQYF; cdr3_nt: TGTGCCAGCAGTCCGGGAGACCTCAGCGAGCAGTACTTC
clone_size: many; d_call: TRBD2; v_call: TRBV28; j_call: TRBJ2-3; cdr3_aa: CASSPRGAGVDTQYF; cdr3_nt: TGTGCCAGCAGTCCCAGGGGAGCGGGAGTAGATACGCAGTATTTT
clone_size: NA; d_call: TRBD2; v_call: TRBV30; j_call: TRBJ2-3; cdr3_aa: CAWTGRDFTTSSTDTQYF; cdr3_nt: TGTGCCTGGACGGGGAGGGACTTCACTACCTCTAGCACAGATACGCAGTATTTT
clone_size: few; d_call: TRBD2; v_call: TRBV10-3; j_call: TRBJ2-7; cdr3_aa: CAITQREGGEQYF; cdr3_nt: TGTGCCATCACCCAGCGGGAGGGGGGCGAGCAGTACTTC
clone_size: many; d_call: NA; v_call: TRBV12-3/TRBV12-4; j_call: TRBJ1-5; cdr3_aa: CASSLGGYQPQHF; cdr3_nt: TGTGCCAGCAGTTTAGGGGGATATCAGCCCCAGCATTTT
clone_size: NA; d_call: TRBD2; v_call: TRBV6-1; j_call: TRBJ2-7; cdr3_aa: CASSPPGLASYEQYF; cdr3_nt: TGTGCCAGCAGTCCACCGGGACTAGCGTCCTACGAGCAGTACTTC
clone_size: many; d_call: TRBD2; v_call: TRBV5-1; j_call: TRBJ2-3; cdr3_aa: CASSLLPAGITDTQYF; cdr3_nt: TGCGCCAGCAGCTTGTTGCCAGCGGGGATCACAGATACGCAGTATTTT
clone_size: many; d_call: TRBD1; v_call: TRBV6-2/TRBV6-3; j_call: TRBJ2-7; cdr3_aa: CASRTGEWGFDEQYF; cdr3_nt: TGTGCCAGCAGGACAGGGGAATGGGGTTTCGACGAGCAGTACTTC
clone_size: NA; d_call: NA; v_call: TRBV24-1; j_call: TRBJ2-1; cdr3_aa: CATSDEGPSYNEQFF; cdr3_nt: TGTGCCACCAGTGATGAGGGACCCTCCTACAATGAGCAGTTCTTC
clone_size: once; d_call: TRBD2; v_call: TRBV4-2; j_call: TRBJ2-3; cdr3_aa: CASSQDSLAGGPISDTQYF; cdr3_nt: TGTGCCAGCAGCCAAGATTCGCTAGCGGGAGGGCCTATTTCAGATACGCAGTATTTT
clone_size: NA; d_call: NA; v_call: TRBV6-5; j_call: TRBJ2-5; cdr3_aa: CASSLTGTLKQETQYF; cdr3_nt: TGTGCCAGCAGTTTAACCGGGACACTAAAACAAGAGACCCAGTACTTC
clone_size: few; d_call: NA; v_call: TRBV6-5; j_call: TRBJ1-2; cdr3_aa: CASSSQLSNYGYTF; cdr3_nt: TGTGCCAGCAGTTCCCAGCTATCTAACTATGGCTACACCTTC
clone_size: NA; d_call: TRBD2; v_call: TRBV7-2; j_call: TRBJ2-7; cdr3_aa: CASSLSAGGFYEQYF; cdr3_nt: TGTGCCAGCAGCTTATCCGCGGGAGGCTTCTACGAGCAGTACTTC
clone_size: few; d_call: TRBD2; v_call: TRBV20-1; j_call: TRBJ2-1; cdr3_aa: CSARDTLGRETYNEQFF; cdr3_nt: TGCAGTGCTAGGGATACGTTAGGGCGGGAGACCTACAATGAGCAGTTCTTC
clone_size: few; d_call: TRBD2; v_call: TRBV4-2; j_call: TRBJ2-5; cdr3_aa: CASSQGGRASGGETQYF; cdr3_nt: TGTGCCAGCAGCCAAGGCGGTAGGGCTAGCGGGGGAGAGACCCAGTACTTC